These 25 T cell receptor beta chains were sequenced from one sample in a study of shared T cell receptors in the human thymus. Assay: immunoSEQ multiplex PCR; the TCRdb copy retains only in-frame clones and omits some. In the table there are hundreds of thousands of clones, roughly 90% of which are singletons. The sample was also reused in another study, on human thymus T cells.

The sample comprised thymocytes. These receptors all stem from a boy under three years old with a congenital heart defect.

This rearrangement joins TRBV5-3 to TRBJ2-2, with a possible D match to TRBD2 (6 bases). TRBV5-3 is known as an ORF, though its function is uncertain. V dropped 1 base and J dropped 1 base, with 20 bases sitting between them. The CDR3 sequence is 19 residues long. For the CDR3, the DNA is TGTGCCAGAAGCTTGAGGACTAACAGAACGTCGATGAACACCGGGGAGCTGTTTTTT. Encoded protein: CARSLRTNRTSMNTGELFF.

The V call is TRBV23-1, the J call TRBJ2-1, with D unclear. TRBV23-1 is assigned to the ORF class and has an uncertain function. The V end was cut by 3 bases, the J end by 4 bases, with 13 bases between. The CDR3 contains 15 residues. The CDR3 is CASSQSQEQYNEQFF. In nucleotides, the CDR3 is TGCGCCAGCAGTCAGAGTCAGGAACAATACAATGAGCAGTTCTTC.

The V call is TRBV6-5, the J call TRBJ2-1; TRBD1 agrees at 7 bases. CDR3 size: 13 residues. In germline, CDR1 is MNHEY, CDR2 SVGAGI. Trimming at V came to 9 bases and at J to 7 bases, leaving 9 bases not matched to a gene. The CDR3: CARTRQGKNEQFF. The CDR3 DNA is TGTGCCAGAACCAGACAGGGTAAGAATGAGCAGTTCTTC.

The chain has TRBV4-1 and TRBJ2-1; 7 nucleotides line up with TRBD1. V trimming: 0 bases; J trimming: 1 base; junction bases outside the gene matches: 15. The CDR3 covers 20 residues. Germline V gene sequence: CDR1 MGHRA, CDR2 YSYEKL. Written as DNA, the CDR3 is TGCGCCAGCAGCCAAGACGCCTTGGAGAGGTCACAGGGGTCCTACAATGAGCAGTTCTTC. Protein product: CASSQDALERSQGSYNEQFF.

This sequence joins TRBV6-4 and TRBJ2-2, with a possible D match to TRBD2 (6 bases). Germline CDR1 is MRHNA and CDR2 is SNTAGT. CDR3 length: 13 amino acids. With 6 bases removed from V and 6 bases from J, the gap between germline ends came to 11 bases. Here the CDR3 DNA reads TGTGCCAGCAGGGGCAAGCGGGCCGGGGAGCTGTTTTTT. Translation: CASRGKRAGELFF.

V is TRBV5-1 and J is TRBJ2-2; 9 bases map to TRBD1. With 6 bases clipped from V and 1 base from J, the junction kept 7 bases outside the gene matches. The CDR3 is 16 residues long. Germline CDR1 is SGHRS and CDR2 is YFSETQ. CDR3 protein: CASTALGQGNTGELFF. The CDR3 DNA reads TGCGCCAGCACAGCCTTGGGACAGGGGAACACCGGGGAGCTGTTTTTT.

CDR3 residues: CASSAGGGSRADTQYF. The CDR3 DNA reads as TGTGCCAGCAGCGCCGGCGGCGGGAGTAGGGCAGATACGCAGTATTTT. The gene calls are TRBV7-2 and TRBJ2-3, with TRBD2 matching over 7 bases. V was clipped by 5 bases and J by 4 bases; unmatched bases: 12. Germline loops: CDR1 SGHTA, CDR2 FQGNSA. This CDR3 contains 16 residues. The variable domain in full, with the rest retrieved from reference TRBV7-2 and TRBJ2-3, is GAGVSQSPSNKVTEKGKDVELRCDPISGHTALYWYRQSLGQGLEFLIYFQGNSAPDKSGLPSDRFSAERTGGSVSTLTIQRTQQEDSAVYLCASSAGGGSRADTQYFGPGTRLTVL.

CDR3 bases: TGCGCCAGCAGCCCGACTAGAGTCTTACAGCGGGAGGGCCCGGATAGACATAGCGAGCAGTACTTC. The encoded protein is CASSPTRVLQREGPDRHSEQYF. The chain has TRBV5-1 and TRBJ2-7, with 10 bases fitting TRBD2. The J segment lost 6 bases and the V segment lost 4 bases, leaving 31 bases of the junction unmatched. Germline-derived CDR1 and CDR2 are SGHRS and YFSETQ. This CDR3 is 22 amino acids long.

The CDR3 DNA sequence: TGTGCCAGCAGTGATCGGAATGAGCAGTTCTTC. Translated, it gives CASSDRNEQFF. The rearrangement links TRBV2 to TRBJ2-1; D is unclear. Germline V lookup: CDR1 SNHLY, CDR2 FYNNEI. The CDR3 covers 11 residues. Trimming took off 3 bases at V and 7 bases at J, with 4 bases between the two ends.

The chain employs TRBV10-1 and TRBJ2-3; 11 nucleotides match TRBD2. Germline V gene data show CDR1 as WNHNN and CDR2 as SYGVQD (reference sequence). The CDR3 is made up of 16 amino acids. Trimming cost V 4 bases and J 3 bases; bases outside gene matches: 6. CDR3 loop: CASSASSGRETDTQYF. CDR3 bases: TGCGCCAGCAGTGCAAGTAGCGGGAGGGAAACAGATACGCAGTATTTT.

The sample holds one count of this clone. The rearrangement links TRBV7-3 to TRBJ2-3, with 10 bases fitting TRBD2. The germline V gene encodes CDR1 SGHTA and CDR2 FQGTGA. This CDR3 is 18 amino acids long. Trimming took 5 bases from V and 2 from J; bases not matched to a gene: 13. Written as DNA, the CDR3 is TGTGCCAGCAGCGTGAATCCTAGCGGGGGAACTTACACAGATACGCAGTATTTT. Translating it yields CASSVNPSGGTYTDTQYF.

The chain couples TRBV6-6 to TRBJ1-2; TRBD1 agrees at 8 bases. The germline V gene encodes CDR1 MNHNY and CDR2 SVGAGI (reference sequence). The CDR3 is 12 residues long. V lost 6 bases, J lost 8 bases, and 5 bases stayed unmatched. DNA of the CDR3: TGTGCCAGCAGGCGGACAGGGTACGGCTACACCTTC. Translating it yields CASRRTGYGYTF.

V gene TRBV6-1 combines with J gene TRBJ2-5; perhaps TRBD2 as D (6 bases). The ends were cut back, 5 bases at V and 5 bases at J, with 12 bases in the middle. Germline V CDR1 and CDR2: MNHNS, SASEGT. The CDR3 has 13 residues. CDR3 loop: CASSPREVETQYF. CDR3 in DNA: TGTGCCAGCAGTCCCAGGGAGGTGGAGACCCAGTACTTC.

This clone was seen just once. This chain uses TRBV21-1 with TRBJ1-1; the table's D call, TRBD1, was not checked against the DNA. TRBV21-1 is a listed pseudogene. This CDR3 contains 17 residues. CDR3 amino acids: CASSKEGAGVGSPEAFF. The CDR3 DNA follows: TGTGCCAGCAGCAAAGAGGGGGCTGGGGTCGGGAGCCCTGAAGCTTTCTTT.

The chain recombines TRBV5-4 with TRBJ1-2, with D perhaps TRBD1 (5 bases). V shed 1 base and J shed 1 base, with 14 bases lying between them. The CDR3 runs to 16 residues. Germline CDR1 SGHNT, CDR2 YYREEE (reference sequence). CDR3 in amino acids: CASSLRRGYNNYGYTF. The CDR3 DNA follows: TGTGCCAGCAGCTTGAGGCGGGGCTACAATAACTATGGCTACACCTTC.

The chain recombines TRBV5-1 with TRBJ2-7; 10 bases match TRBD2. V lost 1 base to trimming and J lost 3 bases; unmatched junction nucleotides: 10. Germline V gene lookup returns CDR1 SGHRS and CDR2 YFSETQ. The CDR3 totals 17 residues. The CDR3 protein is CASSLPVWASGSYEQYF. CDR3 nucleotides: TGCGCCAGCAGCTTGCCGGTATGGGCTAGCGGGAGCTACGAGCAGTACTTC.

The rearrangement links TRBV30 to TRBJ2-7, with 9 nucleotides matching TRBD1. There are 18 residues in the CDR3. The trim removed 1 base at V and 0 bases at J, leaving 13 bases unmatched. CDR1 GTSNPN and CDR2 SVGIG come from the germline V gene (reference sequence). DNA for the CDR3: TGTGCCTGGAGTGCCCACCGTGAATCGACAGGGGGCTCCTACGAGCAGTACTTC. It is translated as CAWSAHRESTGGSYEQYF.

This clone was detected only once. The chain couples TRBV25-1 to TRBJ2-5, with D maybe TRBD2 (5 bases). This CDR3 contains 14 residues. From germline, CDR1 is MGHDK and CDR2 SYGVNS. V was shortened by 6 bases and J by 3 bases, with 14 bases between the two germline ends. This CDR3 reads CASSPRGQEETQYF. Here the CDR3 DNA reads TGTGCCAGCAGCCCCCGAGGGCAGGAAGAGACCCAGTACTTC. The full variable domain, its missing parts supplied by reference TRBV25-1 and TRBJ2-5, is EADIYQTPRYLVIGTGKKITLECSQTMGHDKMYWYQQDPGMELHLIHYSYGVNSTEKGDLSSESTVSRIRTEHFPLTLESARPSHTSQYLCASSPRGQEETQYFGPGTRLLVL.

V is TRBV7-9 and J is TRBJ2-1; TRBD2 aligns across 10 bases. The CDR3 covers 16 residues. Unmatched junction bases numbered 6, after V lost 4 bases and J lost 3 bases. Germline V gives CDR1 SEHNR, CDR2 FQNEAQ (reference sequence). CDR3 in DNA: TGTGCCAGCAGCTCCGCCGGGACTAGCGACTACAATGAGCAGTTCTTC. Translating it yields CASSSAGTSDYNEQFF.

The rearrangement joins TRBV4-2 to TRBJ1-5; a possible D gene is TRBD1 (5 bases). V was pared by 1 base and J by 9 bases, with 34 bases between. Germline CDR1 is LGHNA and CDR2 is YNFKEQ. The CDR3 sequence is 21 residues long. Here the CDR3 reads CASSQALPRGAEGGAVWPQHF. The CDR3 DNA sequence: TGTGCCAGCAGCCAAGCACTCCCGAGGGGAGCTGAGGGAGGGGCTGTTTGGCCCCAGCATTTT.

The V and J genes are TRBV30 and TRBJ1-3; TRBD1 aligns across 11 bases. The V and J ends lost 3 bases and 3 bases, in that order; junction bases with no gene match: 10. This CDR3 is built from 17 residues. The germline V gene encodes CDR1 GTSNPN and CDR2 SVGIG (reference sequence). The DNA for the CDR3 is TGTGCCTGGAGAGGACAGGGGGCTAAGGCTTATGGAAACACCATATATTTT. This gives the protein CAWRGQGAKAYGNTIYF. Full variable domain (outside the CDR3, taken from reference TRBV30 and TRBJ1-3): SQTIHQWPATLVQPVGSPLSLECTVEGTSNPNLYWYRQAAGRGLQLLFYSVGIGQISSEVPQNLSASRPQDRQFILSSKKLLLSDSGFYLCAWRGQGAKAYGNTIYFGEGSWLTVV.

The chain links TRBV5-5 to TRBJ2-2, with D possibly TRBD2 on 5 matching bases. CDR1 is SGHKS and CDR2 is YYEKEE in the germline V gene (reference sequence). The CDR3 consists of 16 residues. V dropped 0 bases and J dropped 5 bases, with 14 bases sitting between them. The CDR3 loop is CASSLVTFRGTGELFF. The CDR3 nucleotides are TGTGCCAGCAGCTTGGTGACCTTCCGCGGGACCGGGGAGCTGTTTTTT. Full variable domain (outside the CDR3, taken from reference TRBV5-5 and TRBJ2-2): DAGVTQSPTHLIKTRGQQVTLRCSPISGHKSVSWYQQVLGQGPQFIFQYYEKEERGRGNFPDRFSARQFPNYSSELNVNALLLGDSALYLCASSLVTFRGTGELFFGEGSRLTVL.

The rearrangement uses TRBV11-3 and TRBJ2-3; D is possibly TRBD2 (7 bases). The V gene's germline CDR1 is SGHNT and CDR2 YENEEA. This CDR3 contains 14 residues. V gave up 5 bases and J gave up 4 bases, with 13 bases separating them. The CDR3 loop is CASSHGGRADTQYF. The DNA for the CDR3 is TGTGCCAGCAGCCACGGGGGGCGTGCAGATACGCAGTATTTT. The entire variable domain, with the rest obtained from reference TRBV11-3 and TRBJ2-3, is as follows: EAGVVQSPRYKIIEKKQPVAFWCNPISGHNTLYWYLQNLGQGPELLIRYENEEAVDDSQLPKDRFSAERLKGVDSTLKIQPAELGDSAVYLCASSHGGRADTQYFGPGTRLTVL.

The rearrangement joins TRBV27 to TRBJ2-4; D is uncertain. From germline, CDR1 is MNHEY and CDR2 SMNVEV (reference sequence). Trimming left V 6 bases short and J 0 bases short, with 9 bases between. The CDR3 is 14 residues long. CDR3 coding DNA: TGTGCCAGCAGAAAAGCTTTAGCCAAAAACATTCAGTACTTC. Translating it yields CASRKALAKNIQYF.

J is TRBJ2-7 and V is TRBV7-6; D ambiguous. The CDR3 has 15 amino acids. The V gene lost 5 bases and the J gene lost 2 bases, with 16 bases spanning the gap. Germline V gene data show CDR1 as SGHVS and CDR2 as FNYEAQ. The CDR3 loop reads CASSPPETYTYEQYF. CDR3 sequence (DNA): TGTGCCAGCAGCCCCCCCGAAACCTATACCTACGAGCAGTACTTC.